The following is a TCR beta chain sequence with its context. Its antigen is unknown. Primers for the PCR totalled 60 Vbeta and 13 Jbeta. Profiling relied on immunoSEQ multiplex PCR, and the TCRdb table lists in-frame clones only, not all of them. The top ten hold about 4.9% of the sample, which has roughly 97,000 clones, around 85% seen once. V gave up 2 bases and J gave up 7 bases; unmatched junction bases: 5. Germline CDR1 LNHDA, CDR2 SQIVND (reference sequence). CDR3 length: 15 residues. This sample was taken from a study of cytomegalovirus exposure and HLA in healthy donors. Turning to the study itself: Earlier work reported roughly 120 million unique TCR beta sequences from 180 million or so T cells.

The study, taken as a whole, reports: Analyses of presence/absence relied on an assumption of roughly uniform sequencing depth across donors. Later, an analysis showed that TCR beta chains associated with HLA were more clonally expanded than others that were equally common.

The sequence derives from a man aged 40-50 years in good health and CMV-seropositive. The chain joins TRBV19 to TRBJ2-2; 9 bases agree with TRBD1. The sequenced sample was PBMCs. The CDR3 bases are TGTGCCAGTAGTATATGGGACAGGGTTGGCGGGGAGCTGTTTTTT. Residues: CASSIWDRVGGELFF.